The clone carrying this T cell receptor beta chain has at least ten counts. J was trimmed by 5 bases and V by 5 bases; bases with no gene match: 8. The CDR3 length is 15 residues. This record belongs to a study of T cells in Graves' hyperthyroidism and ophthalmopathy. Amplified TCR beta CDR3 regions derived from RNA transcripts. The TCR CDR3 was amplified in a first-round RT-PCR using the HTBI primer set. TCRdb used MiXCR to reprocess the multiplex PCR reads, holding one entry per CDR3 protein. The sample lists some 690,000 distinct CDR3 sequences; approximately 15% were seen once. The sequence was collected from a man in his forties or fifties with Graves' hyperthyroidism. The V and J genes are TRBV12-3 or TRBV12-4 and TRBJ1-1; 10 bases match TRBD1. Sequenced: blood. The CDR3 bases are TGTGCCAGCAGTGGCTGGGGACAGGGGAAAACTGAAGCTTTCTTT. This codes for CASSGWGQGKTEAFF.